The T cell receptor (beta chain) described here comes from a study of early T cells in non-severe SARS-CoV-2 infection. One entry per CDR3 protein, called by TCRdb with MiXCR from the 5' RACE reads. The profile shows roughly 35,000 distinct CDR3 sequences, 5.8% of them singletons. What was sequenced was whole blood. The source of this sequence is an adult who was a healthcare worker with PCR-confirmed SARS-CoV-2 infection or an uninfected control (not recorded which).

The CDR3 sequence: CASSDQGVGDTQYF. The CDR3 region has the DNA TGCGCCAGCAGTGACCAGGGGGTTGGAGATACGCAGTATTTT. The rearrangement uses TRBV10-1 and TRBJ2-3, with 7 bases identical to TRBD1. CDR3 length equals 14 residues. The V and J ends lost 3 bases and 5 bases, in that order; junction bases with no gene match: 5. Germline CDR1 reads WNHNN; CDR2 reads SYGVQD (reference sequence).